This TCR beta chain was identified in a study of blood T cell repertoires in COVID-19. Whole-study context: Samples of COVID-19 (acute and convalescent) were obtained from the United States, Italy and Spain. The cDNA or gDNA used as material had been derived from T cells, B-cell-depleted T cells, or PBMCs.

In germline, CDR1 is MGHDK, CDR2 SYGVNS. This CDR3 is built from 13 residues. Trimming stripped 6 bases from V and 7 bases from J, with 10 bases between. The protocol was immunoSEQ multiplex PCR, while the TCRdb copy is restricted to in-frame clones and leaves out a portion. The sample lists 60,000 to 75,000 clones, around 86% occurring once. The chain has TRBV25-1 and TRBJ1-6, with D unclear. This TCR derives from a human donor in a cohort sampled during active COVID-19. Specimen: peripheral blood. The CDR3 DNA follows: TGTGCCAGCAGCCGAGGATTGAATTCACCCCTCCACTTT. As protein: CASSRGLNSPLHF. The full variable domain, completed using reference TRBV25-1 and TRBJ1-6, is EADIYQTPRYLVIGTGKKITLECSQTMGHDKMYWYQQDPGMELHLIHYSYGVNSTEKGDLSSESTVSRIRTEHFPLTLESARPSHTSQYLCASSRGLNSPLHFGNGTRLTVT.